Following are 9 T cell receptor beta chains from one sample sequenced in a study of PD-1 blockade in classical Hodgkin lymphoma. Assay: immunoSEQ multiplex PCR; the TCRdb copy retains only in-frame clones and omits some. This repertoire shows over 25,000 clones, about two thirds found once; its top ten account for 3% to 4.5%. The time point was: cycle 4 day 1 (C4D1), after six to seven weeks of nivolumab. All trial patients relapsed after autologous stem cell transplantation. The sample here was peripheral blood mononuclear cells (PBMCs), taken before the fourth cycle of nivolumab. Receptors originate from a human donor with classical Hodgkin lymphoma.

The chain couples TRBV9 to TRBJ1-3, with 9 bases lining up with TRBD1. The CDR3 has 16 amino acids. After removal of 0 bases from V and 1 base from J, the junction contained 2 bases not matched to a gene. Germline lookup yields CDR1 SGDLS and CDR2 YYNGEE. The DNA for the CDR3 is TGTGCCAGCAGCGTAGCGGGACAGGGATCTGGAAACACCATATATTTT. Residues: CASSVAGQGSGNTIYF.

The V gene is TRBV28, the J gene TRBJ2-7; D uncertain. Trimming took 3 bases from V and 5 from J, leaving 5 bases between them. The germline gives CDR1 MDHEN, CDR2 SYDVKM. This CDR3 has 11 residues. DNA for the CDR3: TGTGCCAGCAGTTTTGCGGACGAGCAGTACTTC. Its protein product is CASSFADEQYF.

The CDR3 DNA sequence: TGTGCCAGCAGACCAACACAGGGAGGGAACACTGAAGCTTTCTTT. This codes for CASRPTQGGNTEAFF. J is TRBJ1-1 and V is TRBV6-6; weak D call: TRBD1 (6 bases). The CDR3 contains 15 residues. V was shortened by 6 bases and J by 1 base, with 15 bases between the two germline ends. Germline V CDR1 and CDR2: MNHNY, SVGAGI (reference sequence).

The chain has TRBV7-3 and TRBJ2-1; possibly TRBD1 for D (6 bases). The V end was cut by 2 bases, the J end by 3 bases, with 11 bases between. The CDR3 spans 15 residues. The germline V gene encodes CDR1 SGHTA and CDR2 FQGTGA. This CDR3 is CASSLGQSFYNEQFF. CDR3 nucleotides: TGTGCCAGCAGCTTAGGACAGAGCTTCTACAATGAGCAGTTCTTC.

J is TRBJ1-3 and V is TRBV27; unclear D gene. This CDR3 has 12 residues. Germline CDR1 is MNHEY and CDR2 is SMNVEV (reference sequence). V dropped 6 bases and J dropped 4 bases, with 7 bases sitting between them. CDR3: CASRSQGNTIYF. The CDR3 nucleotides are TGTGCCAGCAGGTCCCAGGGAAACACCATATATTTT.

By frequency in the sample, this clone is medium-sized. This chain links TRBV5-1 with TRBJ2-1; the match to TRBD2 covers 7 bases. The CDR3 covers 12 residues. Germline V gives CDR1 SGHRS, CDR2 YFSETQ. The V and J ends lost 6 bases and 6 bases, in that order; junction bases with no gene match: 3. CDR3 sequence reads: CASMGGVNEQFF. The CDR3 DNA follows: TGCGCCAGCATGGGAGGGGTCAATGAGCAGTTCTTC.

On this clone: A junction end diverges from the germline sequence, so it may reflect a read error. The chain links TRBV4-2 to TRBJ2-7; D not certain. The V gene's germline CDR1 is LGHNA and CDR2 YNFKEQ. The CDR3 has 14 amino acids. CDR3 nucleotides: TGTGCCAGCAGCCAAGTTCTAGTCTCCCACGAGCAGTACTTC. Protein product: CASSQVLVSHEQYF.

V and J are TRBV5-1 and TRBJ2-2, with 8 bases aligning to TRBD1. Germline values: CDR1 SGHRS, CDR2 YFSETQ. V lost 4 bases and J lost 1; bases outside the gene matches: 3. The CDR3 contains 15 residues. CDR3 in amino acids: CASSLGTGNTGELFF. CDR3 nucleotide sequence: TGCGCCAGCAGCCTCGGGACAGGGAACACCGGGGAGCTGTTTTTT.

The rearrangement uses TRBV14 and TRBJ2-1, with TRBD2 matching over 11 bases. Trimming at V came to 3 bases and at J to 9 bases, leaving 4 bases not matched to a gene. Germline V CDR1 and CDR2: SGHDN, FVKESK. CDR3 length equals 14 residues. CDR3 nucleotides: TGTGCCAGCAGCCATTTACTAGCGGGAGTTGAGCAGTTCTTC. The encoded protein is CASSHLLAGVEQFF.